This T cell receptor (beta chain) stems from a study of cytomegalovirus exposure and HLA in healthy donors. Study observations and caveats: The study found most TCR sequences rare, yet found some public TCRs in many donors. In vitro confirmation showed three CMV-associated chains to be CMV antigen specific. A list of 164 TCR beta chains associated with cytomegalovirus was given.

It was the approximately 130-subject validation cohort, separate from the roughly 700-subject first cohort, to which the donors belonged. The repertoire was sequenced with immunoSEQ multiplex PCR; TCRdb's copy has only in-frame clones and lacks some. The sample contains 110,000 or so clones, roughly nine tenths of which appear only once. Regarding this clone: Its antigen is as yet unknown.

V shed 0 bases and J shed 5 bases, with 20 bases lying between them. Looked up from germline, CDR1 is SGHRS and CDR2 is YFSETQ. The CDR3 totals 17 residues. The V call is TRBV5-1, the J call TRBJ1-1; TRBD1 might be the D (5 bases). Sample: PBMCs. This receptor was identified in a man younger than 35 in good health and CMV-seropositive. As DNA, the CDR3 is TGCGCCAGCAGCTTGGAGGTTTTGTGGGGGGAAGAAACTGAAGCTTTCTTT. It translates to CASSLEVLWGEETEAFF.